Included here is one TCR beta chain sequence, with context. Antigen unknown. The entry originates in a study of regulatory T cells in long-lasting Graves disease. Regarding the study as a whole: Those with persistent disease had in common more public clonotypes (2,741) than new patients (approximately 970).

Construction of the TCR beta libraries employed iRepertoire HTBI primers in conjunction with Arm-PCR of CDR3 regions. TCRdb processed the multiplex PCR reads anew with MiXCR; each CDR3 protein has one entry. The profile shows 200,000 to 250,000 distinct CDR3 sequences, 20% to 25% of them singletons. The CDR3 sequence is 15 residues long. Germline V lookup: CDR1 LNHDA, CDR2 SQIVND (reference sequence). V gave up 3 bases and J gave up 7 bases, with 16 bases separating them. Time point meaning: newly diagnosed GD, antithyroid drugs for less than 3 months. From RNA extracted from PBMCs, the TCR library was made.

This TCR was sampled from a female donor with Graves disease. This material consisted of peripheral blood mononuclear cells (PBMCs), taken at new diagnosis, from a patient treated with antithyroid drugs. The rearrangement joins TRBV19 to TRBJ1-5; D perhaps matches TRBD1 (6 bases). Here the CDR3 DNA reads TGTGCCAGTAGTATGGCGGACAGAGAGGGCCAGCCCCAGCATTTT. Protein: CASSMADREGQPQHF. Together with reference TRBV19 and TRBJ1-5, the CDR3 gives the full variable domain: DGGITQSPKYLFRKEGQNVTLSCEQNLNHDAMYWYRQDPGQGLRLIYYSQIVNDFQKGDIAEGYSVSREKKESFPLTVTSAQKNPTAFYLCASSMADREGQPQHFGDGTRLSIL.